The 12 T cell receptor beta chains presented below share a single source sample, sequenced in a study of HIV-infected patients and healthy controls. All unsorted peripheral T cells were captured because whole blood was used without fractionation. Reverse transcription used 450 to 650 ng RNA and constant-region primers for alpha and beta. Separate chain-specific third strand synthesis with multiplexing indices produced the alpha and beta libraries. TCRdb re-analysed the 5' RACE reads in MiXCR, keeping a single row per CDR3 protein. Of about 10,000 distinct CDR3 sequences in the sample, about 10% were seen once. Sequencing used blood, obtained before antiretroviral therapy. The receptors shown here come from an adult with HIV infection.

By share, this clonotype counts as medium-sized (0.01 to 0.1%). This chain uses TRBV4-1 with TRBJ1-5; tentative D call: TRBD1 (5 bases). From germline, CDR1 is MGHRA and CDR2 YSYEKL. The CDR3 has 14 residues. The V end lost 0 bases, the J end lost 2 bases, and 5 bases lay between the germline ends. CDR3 in DNA: TGCGCCAGCAGCCAAGAGACAGGCAATCAGCCCCAGCATTTT. Translating it yields CASSQETGNQPQHF.

This clonotype appeared a few times. The V and J genes are TRBV20-1 and TRBJ2-1; a possible D gene is TRBD2 (6 bases). Germline lookup yields CDR1 DFQATT and CDR2 SNEGSKA (reference sequence). Deletions cut 6 bases from V and 3 bases from J, with 18 bases between. The CDR3 sequence is 15 residues long. The DNA of the CDR3 is TGCAGTGCCCCCGACGCGGGCGGGGACTACAATGAGCAGTTCTTC. Translated: CSAPDAGGDYNEQFF.

Relative to its sample, this clonotype is medium-sized. V usage is TRBV7-8 and J usage is TRBJ2-3; 14 bases map to TRBD2. V was pared by 4 bases and J by 4 bases, with 4 bases of the junction left unmatched. The length of the CDR3 is 16 residues. The germline V gene encodes CDR1 SGHVS and CDR2 FQNEAQ. The CDR3 region is CASSSGTSGSSDTQYF. For the CDR3, the DNA is TGTGCCAGCAGCTCGGGGACTAGCGGGAGTTCAGATACGCAGTATTTT.

By frequency in the sample, this clonotype is medium-sized (0.01 to 0.1%). The gene calls are TRBV20-1 and TRBJ1-5; D is perhaps TRBD1 (6 bases). This CDR3 contains 16 residues. Germline assignment: CDR1 DFQATT and CDR2 SNEGSKA (reference sequence). Trimming stripped 5 bases from V and 0 bases from J, with 17 bases between. The chain's CDR3 is CSAASEGGYSNQPQHF. The CDR3 DNA sequence: TGCAGTGCTGCCTCGGAAGGGGGATATAGCAATCAGCCCCAGCATTTT.

This clonotype has at least ten counts. The chain combines TRBV6-2 or TRBV6-3 with TRBJ1-1, with TRBD1 as a possible D gene (6 bases). Germline V gene data show CDR1 as MNHEY and CDR2 as SVGEGT. The CDR3 runs 16 residues. The V gene lost 7 bases and the J gene lost 0 bases, with 18 bases spanning the gap. CDR3 residues: CASTRLTGELNTEAFF. DNA of the CDR3: TGTGCCAGCACCAGACTGACAGGAGAGTTGAACACTGAAGCTTTCTTT.

V gene TRBV28 combines with J gene TRBJ1-1; D gene uncertain. The CDR3 covers 13 residues. Germline V gene data show CDR1 as MDHEN and CDR2 as SYDVKM. V gave up 8 bases and J gave up 1 base, with 11 bases separating them. Here the CDR3 reads CASRRDENTEAFF. As DNA, the CDR3 is TGTGCCAGCCGACGTGACGAGAACACTGAAGCTTTCTTT. The variable domain in full, completed from reference TRBV28 and TRBJ1-1, reads DVKVTQSSRYLVKRTGEKVFLECVQDMDHENMFWYRQDPGLGLRLIYFSYDVKMKEKGDIPEGYSVSREKKERFSLILESASTNQTSMYLCASRRDENTEAFFGQGTRLTVV.

By its share, this clonotype is medium-sized. The genes are TRBV5-1 and TRBJ1-2, with D possibly matching TRBD1 (6 bases). V was pared by 4 bases and J by 4 bases, with 14 bases between. Germline V gene lookup returns CDR1 SGHRS and CDR2 YFSETQ. This CDR3 has 14 amino acids. The CDR3 nucleotides are TGCGCCAGCAGCCTGGACAGTCGGGGCTATGGCTACACCTTC. Amino acid sequence: CASSLDSRGYGYTF.

This clonotype was observed at least ten times. The V call is TRBV7-8, the J call TRBJ1-1, with a possible D match to TRBD1 (6 bases). V was clipped by 5 bases and J by 1 base, with 17 bases between them. Germline values: CDR1 SGHVS, CDR2 FQNEAQ. The CDR3 has 16 amino acids. CDR3 protein: CASSILAGHPNTEAFF. The CDR3 DNA sequence: TGTGCCAGCAGCATCCTAGCGGGACACCCGAACACTGAAGCTTTCTTT.

This clonotype was seen a handful of times. V gene TRBV11-2 combines with J gene TRBJ2-3; D is tentatively TRBD1 or TRBD2 (6 bases each). This CDR3 region has 19 residues. V lost 2 bases, J lost 4 bases, and 25 bases lay in between. CDR1 is SGHAT, CDR2 FQNNGV, per germline. CDR3: CASSLRGAQLRDRADTQYF. The CDR3 DNA reads as TGTGCCAGCAGCTTAAGGGGGGCACAACTCAGAGATAGGGCAGATACGCAGTATTTT. The whole variable domain, remainder taken from reference TRBV11-2 and TRBJ2-3, is EAGVAQSPRYKIIEKRQSVAFWCNPISGHATLYWYQQILGQGPKLLIQFQNNGVVDDSQLPKDRFSAERLKGVDSTLKIQPAKLEDSAVYLCASSLRGAQLRDRADTQYFGPGTRLTVL.

In the case of this clonotype: Just one base apart from a much larger clone, this may be a read error. The CDR3 sequence is CASSPRGDNEKFF. The DNA for the CDR3 is TGTGCCAGCAGCCCCCGGGGTGACAATGAGAAGTTCTTC. V usage is TRBV13 and J usage is TRBJ2-1, with D perhaps TRBD2 (5 bases). This CDR3 spans 13 amino acids. Germline V gives CDR1 PRHDT, CDR2 FYEKMQ (reference sequence).

The V and J genes are TRBV2 and TRBJ1-5, with TRBD1 as a possible D gene (5 bases). Germline V lookup: CDR1 SNHLY, CDR2 FYNNEI. Trimming shortened V by 6 bases and J by 6 bases, and 18 bases separated the two germline ends. The length of the CDR3 is 15 residues. The CDR3 coding sequence is TGTGCCAGCAGCTACGGGCCCAGGGCGGGTCAGCCCCAGCATTTT. It codes for CASSYGPRAGQPQHF. Complete variable domain (other parts from reference TRBV2 and TRBJ1-5): EPEVTQTPSHQVTQMGQEVILRCVPISNHLYFYWYRQILGQKVEFLVSFYNNEISEKSEIFDDQFSVERPDGSNFTLKIRSTKLEDSAMYFCASSYGPRAGQPQHFGDGTRLSIL.

This clonotype was recorded at least ten times. The chain links TRBV6-1 to TRBJ1-3; tentative D call: TRBD1 (6 bases). CDR1 is MNHNS and CDR2 is SASEGT in the germline V gene. V lost 6 bases and J lost 0, with 12 bases in between. The CDR3 loop spans 15 amino acids. This CDR3 is CASRELGGSGNTIYF. The CDR3 nucleotides read TGTGCCAGCAGGGAGCTAGGGGGCTCTGGAAACACCATATATTTT.